One sample yielded the 4 T cell receptor beta chains listed below, sequenced in a study of T cells expressing NK-cell markers. TCRdb re-called the 5' RACE reads, yielding one record per CDR3 amino acid sequence without DNA. The sample's table shows hundreds of thousands of distinct CDR3 sequences. The sequencing sample was made of blood T cells: a sorted CD56 or NKG2C T cell subset, CD4+ or CD8+ T cells, or bulk PBMC T cells (not recorded which). These receptors were obtained from a man aged 18 to 29 in good health.

The chain joins TRBV6-2 or TRBV6-3 to TRBJ1-3. CDR1 MNHEY and CDR2 SVGEGT come from the germline V gene. This CDR3 has 15 amino acids. CDR3 protein: CASSLIQGPGNTIYF.

The genes are TRBV4-1 and TRBJ2-3; absent DNA, TCRdb's TRBD1 call cannot be checked. The CDR3 covers 16 residues. Germline loops: CDR1 MGHRA, CDR2 YSYEKL. The CDR3 loop reads CASSQSLAPQLDTQYF.

The CDR3 protein is CASRLGTSTDTQYF. The gene calls are TRBV6-5 and TRBJ2-3. Germline values: CDR1 MNHEY, CDR2 SVGAGI. CDR3 length equals 14 residues.

The chain is built from TRBV6-5 and TRBJ1-4. The CDR3 spans 15 residues. The germline V gene encodes CDR1 MNHEY and CDR2 SVGAGI. CDR3 amino acids: CASSYRSTRGEKLFF.